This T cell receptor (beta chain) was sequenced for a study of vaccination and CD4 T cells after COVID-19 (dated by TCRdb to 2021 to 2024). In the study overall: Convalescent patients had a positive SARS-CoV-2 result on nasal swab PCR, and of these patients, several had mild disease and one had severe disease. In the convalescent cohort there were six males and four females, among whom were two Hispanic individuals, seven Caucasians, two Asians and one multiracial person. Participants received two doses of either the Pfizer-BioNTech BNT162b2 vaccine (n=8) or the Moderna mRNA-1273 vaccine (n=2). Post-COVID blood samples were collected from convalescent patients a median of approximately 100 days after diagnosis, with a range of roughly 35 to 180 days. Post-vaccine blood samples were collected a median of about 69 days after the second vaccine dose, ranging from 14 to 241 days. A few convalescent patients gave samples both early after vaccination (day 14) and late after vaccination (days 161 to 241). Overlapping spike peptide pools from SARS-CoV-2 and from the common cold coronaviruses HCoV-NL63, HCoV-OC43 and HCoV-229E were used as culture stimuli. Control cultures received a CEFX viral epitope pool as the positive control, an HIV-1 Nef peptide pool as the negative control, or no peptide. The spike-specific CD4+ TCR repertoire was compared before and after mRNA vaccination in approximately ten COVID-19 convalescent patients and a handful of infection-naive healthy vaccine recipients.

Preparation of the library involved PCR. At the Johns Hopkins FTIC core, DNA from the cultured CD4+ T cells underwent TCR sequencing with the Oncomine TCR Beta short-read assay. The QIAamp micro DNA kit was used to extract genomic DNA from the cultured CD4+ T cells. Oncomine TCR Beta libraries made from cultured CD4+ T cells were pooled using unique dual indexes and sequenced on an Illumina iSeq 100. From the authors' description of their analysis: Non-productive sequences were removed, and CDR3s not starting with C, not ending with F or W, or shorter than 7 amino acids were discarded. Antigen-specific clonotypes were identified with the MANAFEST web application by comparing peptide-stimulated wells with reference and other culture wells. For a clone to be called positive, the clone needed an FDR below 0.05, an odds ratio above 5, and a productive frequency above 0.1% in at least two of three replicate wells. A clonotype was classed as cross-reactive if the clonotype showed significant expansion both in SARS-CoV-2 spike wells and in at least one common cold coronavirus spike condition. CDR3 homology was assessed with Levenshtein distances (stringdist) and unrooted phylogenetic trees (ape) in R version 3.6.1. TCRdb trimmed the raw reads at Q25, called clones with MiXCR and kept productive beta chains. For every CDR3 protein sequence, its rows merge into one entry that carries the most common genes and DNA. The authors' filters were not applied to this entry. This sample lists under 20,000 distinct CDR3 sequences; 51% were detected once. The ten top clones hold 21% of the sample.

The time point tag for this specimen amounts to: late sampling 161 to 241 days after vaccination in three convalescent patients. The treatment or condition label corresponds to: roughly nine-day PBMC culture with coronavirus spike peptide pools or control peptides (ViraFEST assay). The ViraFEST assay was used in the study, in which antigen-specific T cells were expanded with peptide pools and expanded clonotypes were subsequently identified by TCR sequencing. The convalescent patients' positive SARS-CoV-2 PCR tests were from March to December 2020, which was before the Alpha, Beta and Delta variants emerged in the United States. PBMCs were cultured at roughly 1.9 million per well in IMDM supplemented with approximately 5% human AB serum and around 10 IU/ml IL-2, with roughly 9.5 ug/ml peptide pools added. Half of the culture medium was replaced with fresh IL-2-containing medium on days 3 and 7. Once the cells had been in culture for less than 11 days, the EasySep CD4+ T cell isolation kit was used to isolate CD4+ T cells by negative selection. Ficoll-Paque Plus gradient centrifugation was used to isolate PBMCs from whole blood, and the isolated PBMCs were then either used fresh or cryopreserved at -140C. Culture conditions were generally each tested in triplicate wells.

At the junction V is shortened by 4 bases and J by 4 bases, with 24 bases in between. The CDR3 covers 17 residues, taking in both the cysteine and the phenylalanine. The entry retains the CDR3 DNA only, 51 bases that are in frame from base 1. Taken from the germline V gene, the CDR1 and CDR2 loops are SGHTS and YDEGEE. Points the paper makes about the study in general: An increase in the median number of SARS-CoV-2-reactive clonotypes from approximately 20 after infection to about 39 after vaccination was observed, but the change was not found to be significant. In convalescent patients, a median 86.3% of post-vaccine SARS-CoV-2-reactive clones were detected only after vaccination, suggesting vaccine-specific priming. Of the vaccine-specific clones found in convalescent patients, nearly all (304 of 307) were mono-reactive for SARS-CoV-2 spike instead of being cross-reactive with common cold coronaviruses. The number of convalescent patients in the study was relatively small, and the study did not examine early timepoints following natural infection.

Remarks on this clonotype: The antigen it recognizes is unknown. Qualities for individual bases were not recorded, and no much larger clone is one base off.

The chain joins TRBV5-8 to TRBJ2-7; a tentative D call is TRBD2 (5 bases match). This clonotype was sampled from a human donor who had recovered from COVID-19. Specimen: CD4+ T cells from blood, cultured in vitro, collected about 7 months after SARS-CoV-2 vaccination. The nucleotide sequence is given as TGTGCCAGCAGCCCTAATGGGTTCACGTTTGGGAGTTACGAGCAGTACTTC. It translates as CASSPNGFTFGSYEQYF.